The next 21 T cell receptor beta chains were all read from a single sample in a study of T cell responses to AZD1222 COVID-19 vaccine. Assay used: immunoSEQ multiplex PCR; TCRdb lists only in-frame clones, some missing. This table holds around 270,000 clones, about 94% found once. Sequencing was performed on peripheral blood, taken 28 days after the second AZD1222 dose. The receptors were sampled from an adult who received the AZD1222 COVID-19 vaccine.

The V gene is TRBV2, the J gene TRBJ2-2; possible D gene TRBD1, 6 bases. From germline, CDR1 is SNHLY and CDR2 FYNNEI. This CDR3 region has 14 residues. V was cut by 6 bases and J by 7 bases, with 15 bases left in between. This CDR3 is CASRDQGMGGELFF. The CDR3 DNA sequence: TGTGCCAGCAGGGATCAGGGGATGGGCGGGGAGCTGTTTTTT.

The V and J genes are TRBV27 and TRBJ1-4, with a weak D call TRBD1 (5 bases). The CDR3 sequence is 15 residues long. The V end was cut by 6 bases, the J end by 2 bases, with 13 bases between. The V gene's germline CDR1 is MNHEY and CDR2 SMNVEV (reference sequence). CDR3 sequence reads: CASRRAGGTNEKLFF. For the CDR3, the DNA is TGTGCCAGCAGAAGGGCCGGGGGGACTAATGAAAAACTGTTTTTT.

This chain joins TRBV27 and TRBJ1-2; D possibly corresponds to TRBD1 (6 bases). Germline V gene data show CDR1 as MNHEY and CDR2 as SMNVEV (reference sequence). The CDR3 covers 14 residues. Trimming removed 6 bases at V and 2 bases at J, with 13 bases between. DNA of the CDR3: TGTGCCAGCAGAGCCCAGGGGCGGAACTATGGCTACACCTTC. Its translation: CASRAQGRNYGYTF.

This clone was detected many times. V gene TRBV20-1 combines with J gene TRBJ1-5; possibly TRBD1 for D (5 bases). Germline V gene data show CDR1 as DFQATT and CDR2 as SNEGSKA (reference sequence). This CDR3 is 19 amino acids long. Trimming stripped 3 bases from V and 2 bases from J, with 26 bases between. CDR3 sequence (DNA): TGCAGTGCTAGTCGGGGCAGCTTCCGAATGGGGTTGGGCAATCAGCCCCAGCATTTT. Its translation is CSASRGSFRMGLGNQPQHF.

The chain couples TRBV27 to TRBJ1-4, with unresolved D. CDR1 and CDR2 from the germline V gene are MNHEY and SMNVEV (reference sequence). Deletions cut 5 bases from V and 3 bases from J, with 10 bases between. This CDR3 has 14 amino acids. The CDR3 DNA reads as TGTGCCAGCAGTCCCCGACGGCCTAATGAAAAACTGTTTTTT. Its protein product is CASSPRRPNEKLFF.

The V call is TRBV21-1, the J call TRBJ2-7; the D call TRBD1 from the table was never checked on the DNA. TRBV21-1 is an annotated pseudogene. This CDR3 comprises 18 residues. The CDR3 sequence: CASSNAKPGTGGFGEQYF. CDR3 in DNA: TGTGCCAGCAGCAATGCTAAACCCGGGACAGGGGGCTTTGGAGAGCAGTACTTC.

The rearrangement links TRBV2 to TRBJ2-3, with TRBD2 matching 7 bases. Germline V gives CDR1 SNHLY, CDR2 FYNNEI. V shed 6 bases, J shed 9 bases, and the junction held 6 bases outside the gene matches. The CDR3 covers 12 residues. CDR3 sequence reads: CASSERGRTQYF. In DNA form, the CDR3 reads TGTGCCAGCAGCGAGCGGGGTAGGACGCAGTATTTT.

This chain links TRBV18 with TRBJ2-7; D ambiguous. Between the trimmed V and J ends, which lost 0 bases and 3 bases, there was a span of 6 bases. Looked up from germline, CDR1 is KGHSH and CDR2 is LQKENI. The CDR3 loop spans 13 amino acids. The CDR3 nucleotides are TGTGCCAGCTCACCACCACATTTCTACGAGCAGTACTTC. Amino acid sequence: CASSPPHFYEQYF.

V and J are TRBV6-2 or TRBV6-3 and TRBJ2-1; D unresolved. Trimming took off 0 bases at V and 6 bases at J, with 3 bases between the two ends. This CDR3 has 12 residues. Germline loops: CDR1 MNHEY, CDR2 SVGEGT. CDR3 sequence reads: CASSYSPNEQFF. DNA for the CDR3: TGTGCCAGCAGTTACTCCCCCAATGAGCAGTTCTTC.

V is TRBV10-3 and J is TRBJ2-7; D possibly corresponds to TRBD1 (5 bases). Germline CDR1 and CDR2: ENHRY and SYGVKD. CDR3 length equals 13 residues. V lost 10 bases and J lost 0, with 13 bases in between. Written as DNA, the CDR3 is TGTGCCACCAAGGACAAGAGCTCCTACGAGCAGTACTTC. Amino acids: CATKDKSSYEQYF.

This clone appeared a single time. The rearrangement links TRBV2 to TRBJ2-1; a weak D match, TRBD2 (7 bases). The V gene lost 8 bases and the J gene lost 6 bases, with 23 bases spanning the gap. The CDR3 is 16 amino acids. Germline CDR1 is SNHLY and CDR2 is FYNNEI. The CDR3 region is CASLGGGALRVNEQFF. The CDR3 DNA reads TGTGCCAGCCTGGGAGGGGGGGCCCTGAGGGTCAATGAGCAGTTCTTC. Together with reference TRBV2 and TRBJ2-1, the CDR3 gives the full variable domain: EPEVTQTPSHQVTQMGQEVILRCVPISNHLYFYWYRQILGQKVEFLVSFYNNEISEKSEIFDDQFSVERPDGSNFTLKIRSTKLEDSAMYFCASLGGGALRVNEQFFGPGTRLTVL.

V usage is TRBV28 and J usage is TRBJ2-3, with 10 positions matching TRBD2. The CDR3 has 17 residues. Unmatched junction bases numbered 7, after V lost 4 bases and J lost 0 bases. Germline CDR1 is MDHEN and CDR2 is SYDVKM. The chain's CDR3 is CASSSSGGLPSTDTQYF. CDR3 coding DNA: TGTGCCAGCAGTTCTAGCGGGGGCTTACCGAGCACAGATACGCAGTATTTT.

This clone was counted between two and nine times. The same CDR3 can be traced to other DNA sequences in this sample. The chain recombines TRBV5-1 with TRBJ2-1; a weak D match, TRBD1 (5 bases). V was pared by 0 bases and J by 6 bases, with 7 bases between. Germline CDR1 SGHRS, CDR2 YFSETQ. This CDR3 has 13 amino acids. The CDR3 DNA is TGCGCCAGCAGCTTGGGACAGCCCAATGAGCAGTTCTTC. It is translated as CASSLGQPNEQFF.

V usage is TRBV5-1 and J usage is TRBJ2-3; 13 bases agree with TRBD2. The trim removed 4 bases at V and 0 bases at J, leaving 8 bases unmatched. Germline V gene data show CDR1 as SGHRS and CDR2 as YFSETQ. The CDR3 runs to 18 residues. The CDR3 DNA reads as TGCGCCAGCAGCCTTCGGCAGGGACTAGCGGGGAGCACAGATACGCAGTATTTT. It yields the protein CASSLRQGLAGSTDTQYF.

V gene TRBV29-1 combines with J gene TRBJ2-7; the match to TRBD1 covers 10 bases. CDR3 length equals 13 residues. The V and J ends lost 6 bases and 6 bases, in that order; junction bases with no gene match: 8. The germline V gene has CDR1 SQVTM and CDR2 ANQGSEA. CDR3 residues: CSVGPGQGFEQYF. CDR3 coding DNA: TGCAGCGTGGGACCGGGACAGGGGTTCGAGCAGTACTTC.

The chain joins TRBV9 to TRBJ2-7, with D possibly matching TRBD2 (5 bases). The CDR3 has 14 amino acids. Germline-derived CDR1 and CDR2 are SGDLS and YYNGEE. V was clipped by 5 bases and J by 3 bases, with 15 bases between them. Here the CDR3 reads CASSRELLNYEQYF. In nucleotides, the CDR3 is TGTGCCAGCAGTCGGGAACTACTGAACTACGAGCAGTACTTC.

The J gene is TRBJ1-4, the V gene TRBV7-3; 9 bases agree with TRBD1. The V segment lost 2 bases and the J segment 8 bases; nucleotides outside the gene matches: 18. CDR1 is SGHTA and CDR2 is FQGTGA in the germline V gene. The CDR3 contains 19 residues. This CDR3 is CASSLPPPATTGGAEKLFF. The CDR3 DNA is TGTGCCAGCAGCTTACCTCCCCCTGCGACTACAGGGGGCGCAGAAAAACTGTTTTTT. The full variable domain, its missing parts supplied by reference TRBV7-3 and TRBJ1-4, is GAGVSQTPSNKVTEKGKYVELRCDPISGHTALYWYRQSLGQGPEFLIYFQGTGAADDSGLPNDRFFAVRPEGSVSTLKIQRTERGDSAVYLCASSLPPPATTGGAEKLFFGSGTQLSVL.

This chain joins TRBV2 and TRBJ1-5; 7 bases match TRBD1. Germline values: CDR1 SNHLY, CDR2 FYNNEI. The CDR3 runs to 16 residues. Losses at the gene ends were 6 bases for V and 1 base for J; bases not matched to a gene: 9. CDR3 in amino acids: CASRGLTGPSNQPQHF. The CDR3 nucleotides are TGTGCCAGCAGGGGGCTGACAGGGCCAAGCAATCAGCCCCAGCATTTT.

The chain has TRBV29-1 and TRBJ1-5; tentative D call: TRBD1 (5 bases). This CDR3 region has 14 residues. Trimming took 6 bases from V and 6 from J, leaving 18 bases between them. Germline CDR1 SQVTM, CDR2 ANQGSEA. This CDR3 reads CSVQPGQGGQPQHF. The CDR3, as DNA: TGCAGCGTCCAACCGGGGCAGGGCGGTCAGCCCCAGCATTTT.

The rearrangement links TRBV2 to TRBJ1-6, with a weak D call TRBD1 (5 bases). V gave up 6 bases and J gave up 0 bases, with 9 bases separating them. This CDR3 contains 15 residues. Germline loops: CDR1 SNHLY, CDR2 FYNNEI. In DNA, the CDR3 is TGTGCCAGCAGAGGGGATAGCTCCTATAATTCACCCCTCCACTTT. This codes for CASRGDSSYNSPLHF.

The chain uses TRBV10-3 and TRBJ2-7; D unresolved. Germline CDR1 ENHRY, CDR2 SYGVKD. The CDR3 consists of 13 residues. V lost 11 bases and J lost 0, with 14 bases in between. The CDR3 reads CAASPISSYEQYF. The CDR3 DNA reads TGTGCCGCAAGCCCCATTAGCTCCTACGAGCAGTACTTC.